This TCR beta chain was observed in a study of blood T cell repertoires in COVID-19. Overall study context: Specimens from acute and convalescent COVID-19 originated in the United States, Italy and Spain. T cells, B-cell-depleted T cells, or PBMCs supplied cDNA or gDNA.

Per the authors' pipeline: Cell counts per sample came from amplifying reference gene primers. The assay was immunoSEQ multiplex PCR, and TCRdb's table has in-frame clones only and misses some. The V and J calls and clone size were taken over from that table, and D and trimming were inferred from the DNA. The profile shows 200,000 to 250,000 clones, roughly nine tenths of them singletons. Material: peripheral blood. The source of this sequence is a man between 60 and 70 years old with acute or convalescent COVID-19.

CDR3 sequence: CASSPSQGLAGEQYF. CDR3 in DNA: TGTGCCAGCAGTCCGAGCCAGGGGTTAGCGGGAGAGCAGTACTTC. This chain uses TRBV28 with TRBJ2-7; 8 bases map to TRBD2. The CDR3 has 15 amino acids. The germline gives CDR1 MDHEN, CDR2 SYDVKM. The V segment lost 5 bases and the J segment 7 bases; nucleotides outside the gene matches: 13.